The rows below give T cell receptor beta chains drawn from one sample of a study of blood T cells in healthy people across ages. TCRdb independently ran MiXCR on the 5' RACE reads; one entry per CDR3 protein. The sample consists of around 1,000,000 distinct CDR3 sequences, around 27% of them appearing once. The data were also submitted as part of a second study, on T cells of mothers and their children.

The sequencing sample was made of blood. The source of these receptors is a girl aged 2 to 9 in good health. Each CDR3 is given with its conserved first and last residue. The D gene is left open where the match is weak. Size is omitted from some rows. Given values are once, few, many or a class for expanded clones.

CDR3 DNA: TGTGCCAGCAGTATCGGGGCTATACAATCCTACGAGCAGTACTTC
CDR3 protein: CASSIGAIQSYEQYF
J gene: TRBJ2-7
D gene: -
clone size: few
V gene: TRBV6-1

CDR3 DNA: TGTGCCAGCAGTTTAGCTGGGGACAAAAACATTCAGTACTTC
CDR3 protein: CASSLAGDKNIQYF
J gene: TRBJ2-4
D gene: -
clone size: few
V gene: TRBV27

CDR3 DNA: TGTGCCAGCAATCAAAACACCGGGGAGCTGTTTTTT
CDR3 protein: CASNQNTGELFF
J gene: TRBJ2-2
D gene: -
clone size: -
V gene: TRBV11-2

CDR3 DNA: TGCAGTGCTAAAGCTAGCAACACAGATACGCAGTATTTT
CDR3 protein: CSAKASNTDTQYF
J gene: TRBJ2-3
D gene: -
clone size: once
V gene: TRBV20-1

CDR3 DNA: TGTGCCAGCAGTGATAGAGCGGGATGGGAGTACAATGAGCAGTTCTTC
CDR3 protein: CASSDRAGWEYNEQFF
J gene: TRBJ2-1
D gene: TRBD2
clone size: -
V gene: TRBV2

CDR3 DNA: TGTGCCAGCAGCCCGATAACGAGAGCTTCCTACGAGCAGTACTTC
CDR3 protein: CASSPITRASYEQYF
J gene: TRBJ2-7
D gene: -
clone size: -
V gene: TRBV7-9

CDR3 DNA: TGTGCCAGCACCACGACCCAGGGATTAGGGCAGTTCTTC
CDR3 protein: CASTTTQGLGQFF
J gene: TRBJ2-1
D gene: -
clone size: once
V gene: TRBV12-3/TRBV12-4

CDR3 DNA: TGCGCCAGCAGCCAAGGGACTAGCGGGAGAGATACGCAGTATTTT
CDR3 protein: CASSQGTSGRDTQYF
J gene: TRBJ2-3
D gene: TRBD2
clone size: few
V gene: TRBV4-1

CDR3 DNA: TGTGCCATCAGTGAAGGTTCTCCCCAGGCTAACTATGGCTACACCTTC
CDR3 protein: CAISEGSPQANYGYTF
J gene: TRBJ1-2
D gene: -
clone size: few
V gene: TRBV10-3

CDR3 DNA: TGTGCCAGCAGCGTAGAGGGCGGGAGAGGCGAGCAGTACTTC
CDR3 protein: CASSVEGGRGEQYF
J gene: TRBJ2-7
D gene: TRBD2
clone size: few
V gene: TRBV9

CDR3 DNA: TGTGCCAGCAGCCAAGATTGGAACATTCCCCATGGCTACACCTTC
CDR3 protein: CASSQDWNIPHGYTF
J gene: TRBJ1-2
D gene: -
clone size: few
V gene: TRBV14

CDR3 DNA: TGTGCCAGCAGCTTAGCGACGGGAGCAGGCACAGATACGCAGTATTTT
CDR3 protein: CASSLATGAGTDTQYF
J gene: TRBJ2-3
D gene: -
clone size: -
V gene: TRBV7-9

CDR3 DNA: TGTGCCAGAGGGGACGGAGCCTACGAGCAGTACTTC
CDR3 protein: CARGDGAYEQYF
J gene: TRBJ2-7
D gene: -
clone size: -
V gene: TRBV2

CDR3 DNA: TGTGCCAGCAGCTCATGGGGGTACTACGAGCAGTACTTC
CDR3 protein: CASSSWGYYEQYF
J gene: TRBJ2-7
D gene: -
clone size: few
V gene: TRBV7-2

CDR3 DNA: TGTGCCAGCAGTGACGGTGAGCGCTCTAATGAGCAGTTCTTC
CDR3 protein: CASSDGERSNEQFF
J gene: TRBJ2-1
D gene: -
clone size: once
V gene: TRBV6-4

CDR3 DNA: TGCGCCAGCAGCCCCGCTAATGAAGAGACCCAGTACTTC
CDR3 protein: CASSPANEETQYF
J gene: TRBJ2-5
D gene: -
clone size: few
V gene: TRBV5-1

CDR3 DNA: TGTGCCAGCAGCCAAGGGGGACTAGCGGCGGACCGGGCCTACAATGAGCAGTTCTTC
CDR3 protein: CASSQGGLAADRAYNEQFF
J gene: TRBJ2-1
D gene: TRBD2
clone size: -
V gene: TRBV14

CDR3 DNA: TGCGCCAGCAGCCAAGTTAGCGGGATCTCCTACAATGAGCAGTTCTTC
CDR3 protein: CASSQVSGISYNEQFF
J gene: TRBJ2-1
D gene: TRBD2
clone size: few
V gene: TRBV4-1

CDR3 DNA: TGTGCCAGCAGTGCTAGTCCGGGACGGAAAGGCCACGAGCAGTACTTC
CDR3 protein: CASSASPGRKGHEQYF
J gene: TRBJ2-7
D gene: -
clone size: few
V gene: TRBV2

CDR3 DNA: TGTGCCACCAGTGATTTAGGCCAGGGGGGAAGTGAGCAGTTCTTC
CDR3 protein: CATSDLGQGGSEQFF
J gene: TRBJ2-1
D gene: -
clone size: -
V gene: TRBV24-1

CDR3 DNA: TGCAGTGCTAGGGGTAATTATAATGAAGCTTTCTTT
CDR3 protein: CSARGNYNEAFF
J gene: TRBJ1-1
D gene: -
clone size: few
V gene: TRBV20-1

CDR3 DNA: TGTGCCAGCATTCCGGGACAGGGGCGAGAACGGGGAGCTTTCTTT
CDR3 protein: CASIPGQGRERGAFF
J gene: TRBJ1-1
D gene: TRBD1
clone size: -
V gene: TRBV12-3/TRBV12-4

CDR3 DNA: TGCAGCGTTGTGGACTACAATGAGCAGTTCTTC
CDR3 protein: CSVVDYNEQFF
J gene: TRBJ2-1
D gene: -
clone size: -
V gene: TRBV29-1

CDR3 DNA: TGTGCCAGCAGCTTAAATGCAGGGGAAGGGTACGAGCAGTACTTC
CDR3 protein: CASSLNAGEGYEQYF
J gene: TRBJ2-7
D gene: -
clone size: -
V gene: TRBV7-6

CDR3 DNA: TGTGCCTCCTCTCTCCGGACAGGGGGGGCCAAAAACATTCAGTACTTC
CDR3 protein: CASSLRTGGAKNIQYF
J gene: TRBJ2-4
D gene: TRBD1
clone size: -
V gene: TRBV27

CDR3 DNA: TGTGCCACGACAACAGGGTGCAATCAGCCCCAGCATTTT
CDR3 protein: CATTTGCNQPQHF
J gene: TRBJ1-5
D gene: -
clone size: few
V gene: TRBV25-1

CDR3 DNA: TGTGCCAGCAGCTCCCCCCGGACAGGGGAGGAAAAACTGTTTTTT
CDR3 protein: CASSSPRTGEEKLFF
J gene: TRBJ1-4
D gene: TRBD1
clone size: -
V gene: TRBV13

CDR3 DNA: TGTGCCAGCAGCCAAGATGGCAATGGCGGGGAGCTGTTTTTT
CDR3 protein: CASSQDGNGGELFF
J gene: TRBJ2-2
D gene: -
clone size: few
V gene: TRBV3-1

CDR3 DNA: TGCAGCGTTGAAGAACTCGGGACTAGCGGGATTTATGAGCAGTTCTTC
CDR3 protein: CSVEELGTSGIYEQFF
J gene: TRBJ2-1
D gene: TRBD2
clone size: few
V gene: TRBV29-1

CDR3 DNA: TGTGCCAGCAGCTTAGTAGTAGGGGGGAACTATGGCTACACCTTC
CDR3 protein: CASSLVVGGNYGYTF
J gene: TRBJ1-2
D gene: -
clone size: few
V gene: TRBV11-2

CDR3 DNA: TGTGCCAGCAGCTTAGCGCCGACAGCAAACTATGGCTACACCTTC
CDR3 protein: CASSLAPTANYGYTF
J gene: TRBJ1-2
D gene: -
clone size: -
V gene: TRBV7-2

CDR3 DNA: TGTGCCACCAGCAACGGACTAGCGGGAGTGAGGGAGACCCAGTACTTC
CDR3 protein: CATSNGLAGVRETQYF
J gene: TRBJ2-5
D gene: TRBD2
clone size: -
V gene: TRBV15

CDR3 DNA: TGTGCCATCAGAGGGGGGGGCCTCGGAGATACGCAGTATTTT
CDR3 protein: CAIRGGGLGDTQYF
J gene: TRBJ2-3
D gene: -
clone size: -
V gene: TRBV10-3

CDR3 DNA: TGCGCCAGCAGCCGGACCTTGGGGGTTGGCACTGAAGCTTTCTTT
CDR3 protein: CASSRTLGVGTEAFF
J gene: TRBJ1-1
D gene: -
clone size: few
V gene: TRBV4-3

CDR3 DNA: TGTGCCAGCAGTCGGACAGGGACCGATCAGCCCCAGCATTTT
CDR3 protein: CASSRTGTDQPQHF
J gene: TRBJ1-5
D gene: TRBD1
clone size: few
V gene: TRBV6-1

CDR3 DNA: TGTGCCAGCAGCCCGGCCGCCCACATGGCCGAGCAGTACTTC
CDR3 protein: CASSPAAHMAEQYF
J gene: TRBJ2-7
D gene: -
clone size: -
V gene: TRBV7-9

CDR3 DNA: TGTGCCAGCAGCCATCTTCCGGGGCCCCCTCGGAATGAGCAGTTCTTC
CDR3 protein: CASSHLPGPPRNEQFF
J gene: TRBJ2-1
D gene: -
clone size: few
V gene: TRBV7-2

CDR3 DNA: TGTGCCAGCAGTTTAGATATAGGGGACGGCTACACCTTC
CDR3 protein: CASSLDIGDGYTF
J gene: TRBJ1-2
D gene: -
clone size: few
V gene: TRBV12-3/TRBV12-4

CDR3 DNA: TGTGCCAGCAGTCGACAGGGGACTGGGGAGACTGAAGCTTTCTTT
CDR3 protein: CASSRQGTGETEAFF
J gene: TRBJ1-1
D gene: TRBD1
clone size: -
V gene: TRBV6-1

CDR3 DNA: TGCAGTGCTAGAGATAACGAACAGCTTTTGTCGGTAGCGGGAGTCAATGAGCAGTTCTTC
CDR3 protein: CSARDNEQLLSVAGVNEQFF
J gene: TRBJ2-1
D gene: TRBD2
clone size: few
V gene: TRBV20-1

CDR3 DNA: TGTGCCAGCAGCCCGAGGGGACAGGACTCACCCCTCCACTTT
CDR3 protein: CASSPRGQDSPLHF
J gene: TRBJ1-6
D gene: TRBD1
clone size: few
V gene: TRBV7-9

CDR3 DNA: TGTGCGCTGGGGAACCCGGGCTATGGCTACACCTTC
CDR3 protein: CALGNPGYGYTF
J gene: TRBJ1-2
D gene: -
clone size: -
V gene: TRBV6-6

CDR3 DNA: TGTGCCAGCCGACGGGCCGAAGCTTTCTTT
CDR3 protein: CASRRAEAFF
J gene: TRBJ1-1
D gene: -
clone size: few
V gene: TRBV7-9

CDR3 DNA: TGTGCCAGCAGTGAAACAGGGGTGAGGAAAGAGACCCAGTACTTC
CDR3 protein: CASSETGVRKETQYF
J gene: TRBJ2-5
D gene: TRBD1
clone size: -
V gene: TRBV27

CDR3 DNA: TGTGCCAGCAGCGACGGGACAGGGGACTACGAGCAGTACTTC
CDR3 protein: CASSDGTGDYEQYF
J gene: TRBJ2-7
D gene: TRBD1
clone size: -
V gene: TRBV5-5

CDR3 DNA: TGCGGCGTTCTAGCGGCTACTAACTATGGCTACACCTTC
CDR3 protein: CGVLAATNYGYTF
J gene: TRBJ1-2
D gene: -
clone size: -
V gene: TRBV29-1

CDR3 DNA: TGCGCCAGCAGCTTGGGGACTAGCGGGAGCGGAATAGCCAAAAACATTCAGTACTTC
CDR3 protein: CASSLGTSGSGIAKNIQYF
J gene: TRBJ2-4
D gene: TRBD2
clone size: -
V gene: TRBV5-1

CDR3 DNA: TGTGCCAGCAGTTATAGGGGAACTGAGACCCAGTACTTC
CDR3 protein: CASSYRGTETQYF
J gene: TRBJ2-5
D gene: -
clone size: few
V gene: TRBV6-5

CDR3 DNA: TGTGCCAGCGCGGTCTCTAGCGGGGAGGGGGAGACCCAGTACTTC
CDR3 protein: CASAVSSGEGETQYF
J gene: TRBJ2-5
D gene: TRBD2
clone size: -
V gene: TRBV6-6

CDR3 DNA: TGCAGTGCCGAGGGTCTAGAGACCTACGAGCAGTACTTC
CDR3 protein: CSAEGLETYEQYF
J gene: TRBJ2-7
D gene: -
clone size: few
V gene: TRBV20-1